The 17 T cell receptor beta chains below all came from one sample that was sequenced in a study of blood T cells in healthy people across ages. For the second PCR, which ran for 7 to 11 cycles, a sample-barcoded 5' primer and a J-beta primer mix were used. TCRdb redid the calling of the 5' RACE reads with MiXCR, one entry per CDR3 protein. The sample contains 1.5 million to 2 million distinct CDR3 sequences, around 42% of which appear only once. The sequencing input was blood. These receptors were taken from a human donor in good health.

In DNA form, the CDR3 reads TGTGCCACCAGCAGAGATGGGGGTTTGGTTGATACGCAGTATTTT. It yields the protein CATSRDGGLVDTQYF. The V call is TRBV15, the J call TRBJ2-3, with D perhaps matching TRBD1 or TRBD2 (5 bases each). Germline lookup yields CDR1 LNHNV and CDR2 YYDKDF (reference sequence). CDR3 size: 15 residues. Trimming left V 0 bases short and J 6 bases short, with 13 bases between.

The J gene is TRBJ2-5, the V gene TRBV12-3 or TRBV12-4, with D perhaps matching TRBD1 or TRBD2 (6 bases each). This CDR3 is built from 16 residues. Trimming removed 4 bases at V and 1 base at J, with 16 bases between. The CDR3 DNA reads TGTGCCAGCAGTTCGAGGGGGGAAGGGACCCAAGAGACCCAGTACTTC. Translating it yields CASSSRGEGTQETQYF.

This clonotype was seen ten or more times. CDR3 sequence (DNA): TGCAGCGGTAGGACAGGGACTGAGACCCAGTACTTC. Protein product: CSGRTGTETQYF. The chain joins TRBV29-1 to TRBJ2-5; 8 bases match TRBD1. Germline CDR1 is SQVTM and CDR2 is ANQGSEA. The CDR3 loop spans 12 amino acids. J was trimmed by 5 bases and V by 7 bases; bases with no gene match: 6. Supplemented by reference TRBV29-1 and TRBJ2-5, the full variable domain reads SAVISQKPSRDICQRGTSLTIQCQVDSQVTMMFWYRQQPGQSLTLIATANQGSEATYESGFVIDKFPISRPNLTFSTLTVSNMSPEDSSIYLCSGRTGTETQYFGPGTRLLVL.

This chain uses TRBV20-1 with TRBJ2-7, with 10 bases aligning to TRBD2. This CDR3 spans 16 amino acids. Per germline, CDR1 DFQATT and CDR2 SNEGSKA (reference sequence). Losses at the gene ends were 0 bases for V and 3 bases for J; bases not matched to a gene: 8. CDR3 DNA sequence: TGCAGTGCTAGAGAAGGGAGCGGGGGGGACTTCTACGAGCAGTACTTC. Protein: CSAREGSGGDFYEQYF.

CDR3 sequence: CASRTAGANVLTF. CDR3 DNA sequence: TGCGCCAGCAGGACAGCCGGGGCCAACGTCCTGACTTTC. The chain joins TRBV4-3 to TRBJ2-6, with D perhaps TRBD1 (5 bases). Germline V gene lookup returns CDR1 LGHNA and CDR2 YSLEER. Deletions cut 6 bases from V and 4 bases from J, with 7 bases between. The CDR3 is 13 residues long.

The table lists this clonotype with a few counts. V and J are TRBV5-1 and TRBJ2-4, with unresolved D. CDR1 is SGHRS, CDR2 YFSETQ, per germline. The CDR3 totals 16 residues. V was shortened by 0 bases and J by 2 bases, with 12 bases between the two germline ends. This chain's CDR3 is CASSLDPLTTKNIQYF. As DNA, the CDR3 is TGCGCCAGCAGCTTGGACCCGCTAACGACCAAAAACATTCAGTACTTC.

This clonotype was detected a few times. The chain links TRBV29-1 to TRBJ2-2, with a tentative D call TRBD1 (5 bases). V was shortened by 5 bases and J by 1 base, with 11 bases between the two germline ends. CDR3 length: 14 residues. Germline-derived CDR1 and CDR2 are SQVTM and ANQGSEA. The CDR3 sequence: CSVRTPLNTGELFF. The CDR3 DNA is TGCAGCGTTCGGACACCACTGAACACCGGGGAGCTGTTTTTT.

The chain combines TRBV6-2 or TRBV6-3 with TRBJ2-1; 7 positions match TRBD2. Germline CDR1 is MNHEY and CDR2 is SVGEGT. Trimming cost V 0 bases and J 3 bases; bases outside gene matches: 8. There are 17 residues in the CDR3. CDR3 region: CASSYSAWGGDYNEQFF. For the CDR3, the DNA is TGTGCCAGCAGTTACTCCGCGTGGGGGGGTGACTACAATGAGCAGTTCTTC.

The chain couples TRBV7-2 to TRBJ2-7, with D perhaps matching TRBD2 (6 bases). The J call is uncertain, as TRBJ2-5 better fits the DNA end. The germline V gene encodes CDR1 SGHTA and CDR2 FQGNSA. The CDR3 spans 13 residues. CDR3 residues: CASQTRIEETQYF. The CDR3 DNA follows: TGTGCCAGCCAGACTAGAATTGAAGAGACCCAGTACTTC.

V gene TRBV5-6 combines with J gene TRBJ2-5, with D possibly being TRBD2 (6 bases). The CDR3 has 14 amino acids. Germline loops: CDR1 SGHDT, CDR2 YYEEEE. The germline V and J ends were trimmed by 0 bases and 11 bases, with 17 bases remaining between them. The CDR3 region has the DNA TGTGCCAGCAGCTTGGGTCGGGTGTCGGGGGAGCAGTACTTC. Translated, it gives CASSLGRVSGEQYF.

The chain's CDR3 is CASSRVTVGGNTIYF. The CDR3 nucleotides are TGTGCCAGCTCACGAGTGACAGTAGGTGGAAACACCATATATTTT. The J gene is TRBJ1-3, the V gene TRBV18; D is possibly TRBD1 (5 bases). The CDR3 loop spans 15 amino acids. V lost 4 bases and J 3 bases, leaving 13 bases between the germline ends. Germline V CDR1 and CDR2: KGHSH, LQKENI.

V is TRBV7-8 and J is TRBJ2-1; the D is unclear. Germline CDR1 is SGHVS and CDR2 is FQNEAQ. This CDR3 has 19 amino acids. V lost 5 bases, J lost 1 base, and 24 bases lay in between. CDR3 residues: CASSKEERVGGQSYNEQFF. CDR3 DNA: TGTGCCAGCAGCAAAGAAGAAAGGGTGGGCGGCCAATCCTACAATGAGCAGTTCTTC. Full variable domain (outside the CDR3, taken from reference TRBV7-8 and TRBJ2-1): GAGVSQSPRYKVAKRGQDVALRCDPISGHVSLFWYQQALGQGPEFLTYFQNEAQLDKSGLPSDRFFAERPEGSVSTLKIQRTQQEDSAVYLCASSKEERVGGQSYNEQFFGPGTRLTVL.

The chain combines TRBV5-1 with TRBJ2-1; 10 bases are a match to TRBD2. Trimming at V came to 0 bases and at J to 7 bases, leaving 7 bases not matched to a gene. CDR3 length equals 16 residues. Germline CDR1 and CDR2: SGHRS and YFSETQ. The CDR3 region has the DNA TGCGCCAGCAGCTTGGGGAGCGGGGGGGCCGGTAATGAGCAGTTCTTC. The encoded protein is CASSLGSGGAGNEQFF.

The V call is TRBV7-2, the J call TRBJ2-3; 9 positions match TRBD1. Germline V gene sequence: CDR1 SGHTA, CDR2 FQGNSA. The length of the CDR3 is 15 residues. Unmatched junction bases numbered 3, after V lost 1 base and J lost 4 bases. The CDR3 loop reads CASSLEGQGPDTQYF. In DNA, the CDR3 is TGTGCCAGCAGCTTAGAGGGACAGGGACCAGATACGCAGTATTTT.

This clonotype was seen only a few times. This sequence joins TRBV4-2 and TRBJ2-1; D is undetermined. The CDR3 has 16 residues. V was cut by 1 base and J by 2 bases, with 12 bases left in between. Germline-derived CDR1 and CDR2 are LGHNA and YNFKEQ. In DNA, the CDR3 is TGTGCCAGCAGCCAAGGAATTCTAAGGGCCTACAATGAGCAGTTCTTC. It specifies CASSQGILRAYNEQFF.

In its sample, this clonotype was seen a few times. The genes are TRBV6-5 and TRBJ2-6; TRBD1 matches 8 bases. There are 18 residues in the CDR3. Germline V lookup: CDR1 MNHEY, CDR2 SVGAGI. V dropped 2 bases and J dropped 0; count of bases not matched to a gene: 6. The CDR3 DNA is TGTGCCAGCAGTTACAGGGACAGGACATACTCTGGGGCCAACGTCCTGACTTTC. It yields the protein CASSYRDRTYSGANVLTF.

This clonotype turned up a few times. The chain couples TRBV4-1 to TRBJ2-1, with 7 bases identical to TRBD2. The CDR3 covers 19 residues. Germline V gene data show CDR1 as MGHRA and CDR2 as YSYEKL. Trimming took 1 base from V and 6 from J; bases not matched to a gene: 18. The CDR3 bases are TGCGCCAGCAGCCAAGTAGCTGGGGAGCGGGGATCAAGTTTCAATGAGCAGTTCTTC. It encodes CASSQVAGERGSSFNEQFF.